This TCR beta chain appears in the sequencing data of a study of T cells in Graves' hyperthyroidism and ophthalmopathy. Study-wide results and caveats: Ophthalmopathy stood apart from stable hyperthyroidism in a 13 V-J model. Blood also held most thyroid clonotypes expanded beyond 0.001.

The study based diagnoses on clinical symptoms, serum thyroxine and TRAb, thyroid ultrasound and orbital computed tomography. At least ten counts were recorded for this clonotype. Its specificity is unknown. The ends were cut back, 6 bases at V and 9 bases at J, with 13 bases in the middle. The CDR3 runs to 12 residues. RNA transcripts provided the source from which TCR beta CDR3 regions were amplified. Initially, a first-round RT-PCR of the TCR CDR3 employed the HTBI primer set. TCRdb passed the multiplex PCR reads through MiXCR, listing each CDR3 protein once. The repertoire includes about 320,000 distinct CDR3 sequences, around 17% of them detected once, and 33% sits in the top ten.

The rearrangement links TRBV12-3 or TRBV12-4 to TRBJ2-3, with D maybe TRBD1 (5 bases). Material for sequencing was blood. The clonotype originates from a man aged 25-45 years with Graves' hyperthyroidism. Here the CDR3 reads CASSHDSSTQYF. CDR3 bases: TGTGCCAGCAGCCATGACAGTTCCACGCAGTATTTT.